This T cell receptor beta chain was sequenced in a study of blood T cells in healthy people across ages. Study findings and constraints: Relative to aged donors, long-lived donors carried more naive CD4+ cells and displayed higher diversity.

This CDR3 spans 14 amino acids. V lost 4 bases to trimming and J lost 2 bases; unmatched junction nucleotides: 6. Germline V gene lookup returns CDR1 SQVTM and CDR2 ANQGSEA. This clonotype was seen repeatedly, ten times or more. Its antigen is still unknown. Then a second PCR, running about 7 to 11 cycles, was carried out with a sample-barcoded 5' primer and a J-beta primer mix. Via MiXCR, TCRdb re-called the 5' RACE reads, giving one row per CDR3 protein. The sample holds about 930,000 distinct CDR3 sequences, 25% to 35% seen once. This sample was shared with a second study, whose subject was T cells of mothers and their children. That paper notes: A few healthy Caucasian mothers, along with their six children, served as the donors. Related and unrelated pairs show similar thymic shaping of TCR recombination output.

The specimen sequenced was blood. The chain is built from TRBV29-1 and TRBJ1-2; 8 nucleotides line up with TRBD1. The sequence was collected from a woman in her thirties or forties in good health. The CDR3 here is CSVVDRASNYGYTF. In nucleotides, the CDR3 is TGCAGCGTTGTGGACAGGGCTTCAAACTATGGCTACACCTTC.